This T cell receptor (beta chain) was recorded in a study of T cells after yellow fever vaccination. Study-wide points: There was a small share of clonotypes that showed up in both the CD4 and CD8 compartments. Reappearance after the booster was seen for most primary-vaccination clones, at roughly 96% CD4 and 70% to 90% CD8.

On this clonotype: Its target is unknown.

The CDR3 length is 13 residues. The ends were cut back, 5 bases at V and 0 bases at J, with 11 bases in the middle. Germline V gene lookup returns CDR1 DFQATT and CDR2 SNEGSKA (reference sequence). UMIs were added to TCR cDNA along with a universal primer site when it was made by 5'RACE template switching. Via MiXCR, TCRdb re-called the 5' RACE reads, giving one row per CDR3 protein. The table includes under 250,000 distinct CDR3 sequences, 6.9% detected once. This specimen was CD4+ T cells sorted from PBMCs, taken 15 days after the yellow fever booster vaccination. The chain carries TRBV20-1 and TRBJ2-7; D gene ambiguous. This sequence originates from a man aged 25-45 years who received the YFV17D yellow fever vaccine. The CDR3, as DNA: TGCAGTGCTCAGGCACGGAGCTCCTACGAGCAGTACTTC. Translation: CSAQARSSYEQYF.